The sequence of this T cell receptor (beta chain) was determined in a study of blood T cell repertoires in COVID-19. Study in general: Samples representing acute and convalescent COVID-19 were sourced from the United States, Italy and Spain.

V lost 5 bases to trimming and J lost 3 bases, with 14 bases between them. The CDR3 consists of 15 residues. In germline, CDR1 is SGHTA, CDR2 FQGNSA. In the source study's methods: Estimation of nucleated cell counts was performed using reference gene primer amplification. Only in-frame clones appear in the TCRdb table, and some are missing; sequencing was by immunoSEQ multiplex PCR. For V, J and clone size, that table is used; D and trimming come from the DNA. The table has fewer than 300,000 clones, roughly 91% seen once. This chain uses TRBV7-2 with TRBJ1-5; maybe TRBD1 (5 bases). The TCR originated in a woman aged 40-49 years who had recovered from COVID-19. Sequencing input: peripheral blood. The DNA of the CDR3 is TGTGCCAGCAGCGTTGGGGGGACCAACAATCAGCCCCAGCATTTT. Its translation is CASSVGGTNNQPQHF.